This TCR beta chain was captured by sequencing in a study of blood T cell repertoires in COVID-19. For the study at large: Samples came from the United States, Italy and Spain, spanning acute and convalescent COVID-19. Nucleic acid was either cDNA or gDNA, and it came from T cells, B-cell-depleted T cells, or PBMCs.

The CDR3 consists of 13 residues. V was trimmed by 7 bases and J by 4 bases, leaving 10 bases between them. Per the original methods: It was from reference gene primer amplification that nucleated cell counts were estimated. Profiled with immunoSEQ multiplex PCR; TCRdb holds only in-frame clones, not every one. That table is the source of V, J and clone size, and D and trimming were worked out from the DNA. The sample has some 180,000 clones, 80% seen once; the top ten hold approximately 15%. This sequence was found in a man aged 55 to 70 who had been exposed to COVID-19. Material: PBMCs or T cells enriched from blood (not recorded which). The chain is built from TRBV12-3 or TRBV12-4 and TRBJ2-2, with a weak D call TRBD2 (6 bases). DNA for the CDR3: TGTGCCAGCACCACGGGACTCACCGGGGAGCTGTTTTTT. Translating it yields CASTTGLTGELFF.